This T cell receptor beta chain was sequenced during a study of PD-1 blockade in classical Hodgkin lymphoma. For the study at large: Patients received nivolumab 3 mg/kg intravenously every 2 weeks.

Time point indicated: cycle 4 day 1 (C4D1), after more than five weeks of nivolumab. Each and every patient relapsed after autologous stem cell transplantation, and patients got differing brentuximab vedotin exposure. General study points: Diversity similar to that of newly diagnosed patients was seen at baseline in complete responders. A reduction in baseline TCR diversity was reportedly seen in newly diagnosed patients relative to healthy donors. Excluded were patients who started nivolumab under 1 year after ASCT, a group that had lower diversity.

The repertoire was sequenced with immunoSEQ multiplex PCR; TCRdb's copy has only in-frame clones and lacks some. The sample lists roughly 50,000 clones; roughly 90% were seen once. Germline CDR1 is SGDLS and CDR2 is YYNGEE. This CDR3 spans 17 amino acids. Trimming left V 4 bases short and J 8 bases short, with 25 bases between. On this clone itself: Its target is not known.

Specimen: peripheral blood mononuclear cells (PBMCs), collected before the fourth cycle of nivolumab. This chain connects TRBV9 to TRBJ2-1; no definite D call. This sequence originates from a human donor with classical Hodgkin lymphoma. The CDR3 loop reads CASSPRNGAAVRDEQFF. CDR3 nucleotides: TGTGCCAGCAGCCCTCGAAACGGCGCCGCAGTAAGGGATGAGCAGTTCTTC.